The 24 T cell receptor beta chains in this list originate from one sample, sequenced in a study of T cell repertoires in cytomegalovirus infection. Each CDR3 protein is one row after TCRdb ran MiXCR on the reads. The table lists under 200,000 distinct CDR3 sequences, more than 15% of them singletons, with around 19% in the top ten. Material for sequencing was CD8+ T cells from PBMCs. The receptors were sampled from a human donor in good health (CMV status not recorded). Some clones in this sample may be carry-over from other donors' samples.

A few counts support this clonotype. The chain has TRBV28 and TRBJ2-5, with D maybe TRBD1 (5 bases). The CDR3 is made up of 14 amino acids. V lost 6 bases, J lost 1 base, and 12 bases lay in between. Per the germline V gene, CDR1 is MDHEN and CDR2 is SYDVKM. CDR3 DNA sequence: TGTGCCAGCAGGAAGCACAGGAGCCAAGAGACCCAGTACTTC. Translation gives CASRKHRSQETQYF.

This clonotype came up a few times. The rearrangement joins TRBV9 to TRBJ2-7, with D perhaps TRBD1 or TRBD2 (5 bases each). The V and J ends lost 4 bases and 0 bases respectively, with 11 bases between them. Germline V gives CDR1 SGDLS, CDR2 YYNGEE. CDR3 length: 14 amino acids. The CDR3 is CASSPRDASYEQYF. For the CDR3, the DNA is TGTGCCAGCAGCCCCAGGGACGCCTCCTACGAGCAGTACTTC.

In DNA, the CDR3 is TGTGCCAGCAGTTACTCAGTTACTAGCGGGACCGATGAGCAGTTCTTC. It yields the protein CASSYSVTSGTDEQFF. The chain is built from TRBV6-6 and TRBJ2-1; 10 positions match TRBD2. The CDR3 length is 16 residues. J was trimmed by 8 bases and V by 0 bases; bases with no gene match: 7. CDR1 and CDR2 from the germline V gene are MNHNY and SVGAGI (reference sequence).

This clonotype came up a few times. The chain uses TRBV11-2 and TRBJ2-1, with D possibly TRBD2 on 6 matching bases. The germline V gene encodes CDR1 SGHAT and CDR2 FQNNGV. The CDR3 consists of 16 residues. With 3 bases removed from V and 0 bases from J, the gap between germline ends came to 12 bases. CDR3 coding DNA: TGTGCCAGCAGCTTCGTCGGGCGGGACTCCTACAATGAGCAGTTCTTC. Its protein product is CASSFVGRDSYNEQFF.

In this sample, this clonotype turned up a few times. The chain combines TRBV28 with TRBJ2-7; TRBD2 agrees at 12 bases. Germline V lookup: CDR1 MDHEN, CDR2 SYDVKM. The V and J ends lost 2 bases and 9 bases, in that order; junction bases with no gene match: 2. This CDR3 contains 13 residues. In DNA, the CDR3 is TGTGCCAGCAGTTTAACTAGCGGGAGGTCGCAGTACTTC. Translated: CASSLTSGRSQYF.

CDR3 in amino acids: CASSSGHNNQPQHF. The CDR3 DNA follows: TGTGCCAGCAGCTCGGGACACAATAATCAGCCCCAGCATTTT. The J gene is TRBJ1-5, the V gene TRBV7-2, with a possible D match to TRBD1 (6 bases). V was cut by 4 bases and J by 4 bases, with 11 bases left in between. This CDR3 spans 14 amino acids. Germline values: CDR1 SGHTA, CDR2 FQGNSA.

This clonotype has a handful of counts. V is TRBV7-2 and J is TRBJ2-7; D uncertain. Germline V gene sequence: CDR1 SGHTA, CDR2 FQGNSA. Trimming cost V 8 bases and J 2 bases, with 10 bases left between them. CDR3 size: 12 residues. Here the CDR3 reads CASGDGTYEQYF. The DNA of the CDR3 is TGTGCCAGCGGCGACGGAACCTACGAGCAGTACTTC.

This clonotype showed up just a few times. The V and J genes are TRBV29-1 and TRBJ1-2; D possibly corresponds to TRBD1 (5 bases). Germline CDR1 reads SQVTM; CDR2 reads ANQGSEA. Between the trimmed V and J ends, which lost 8 bases and 0 bases, there was a span of 13 bases. CDR3 length: 13 residues. CDR3 in DNA: TGCAGCACCCGACAGCAAACTAACTATGGCTACACCTTC. Amino acid sequence: CSTRQQTNYGYTF. The complete variable domain, with remaining parts taken from reference TRBV29-1 and TRBJ1-2, reads SAVISQKPSRDICQRGTSLTIQCQVDSQVTMMFWYRQQPGQSLTLIATANQGSEATYESGFVIDKFPISRPNLTFSTLTVSNMSPEDSSIYLCSTRQQTNYGYTFGSGTRLTVV.

The sample holds many counts of this clonotype. The genes are TRBV12-5 and TRBJ2-2; D gene uncertain. This CDR3 is built from 11 residues. V was shortened by 6 bases and J by 4 bases, with 3 bases between the two germline ends. The V gene's germline CDR1 is LGHNT and CDR2 FRNRAP. The CDR3 reads CASGITGELFF. CDR3 bases: TGTGCTAGTGGAATCACCGGGGAGCTGTTTTTT.

There are a few counts of this clonotype. The chain carries TRBV28 and TRBJ2-5; D uncertain. Germline lookup yields CDR1 MDHEN and CDR2 SYDVKM. This CDR3 has 14 residues. The germline V and J ends were trimmed by 2 bases and 2 bases, with 9 bases remaining between them. CDR3 DNA: TGTGCCAGCAGTTTAACTTCCTCTCAAGAGACCCAGTACTTC. This codes for CASSLTSSQETQYF. The full variable domain, with the rest looked up from reference TRBV28 and TRBJ2-5, is DVKVTQSSRYLVKRTGEKVFLECVQDMDHENMFWYRQDPGLGLRLIYFSYDVKMKEKGDIPEGYSVSREKKERFSLILESASTNQTSMYLCASSLTSSQETQYFGPGTRLLVL.

This clonotype was counted ten times or more. The chain is built from TRBV7-2 and TRBJ2-7; the match to TRBD2 covers 7 bases. Germline-derived CDR1 and CDR2 are SGHTA and FQGNSA. CDR3 length: 14 amino acids. Trimming took 0 bases from V and 1 from J; bases not matched to a gene: 0. This CDR3 is CASSLAGGSYEQYF. As DNA, the CDR3 is TGTGCCAGCAGCTTAGCGGGAGGGTCCTACGAGCAGTACTTC.

The genes are TRBV10-3 and TRBJ2-5, with D perhaps TRBD2 (5 bases). Trimming left V 3 bases short and J 6 bases short, with 14 bases between. This CDR3 is 14 amino acids long. Germline lookup yields CDR1 ENHRY and CDR2 SYGVKD. CDR3 in DNA: TGTGCCATCAGTGAATACGTGGGAGCTAAGACCCAGTACTTC. This encodes CAISEYVGAKTQYF.

The rearrangement links TRBV6-5 to TRBJ2-5, with D perhaps assigned TRBD1 or TRBD2 (6 bases each). Trimming cost V 6 bases and J 5 bases, with 19 bases left between them. CDR1 is MNHEY and CDR2 is SVGAGI in the germline V gene. This CDR3 is 15 amino acids long. The CDR3 nucleotides read TGTGCCAGCAGGATAGGGGCGGGGACAATGGAGACCCAGTACTTC. This encodes CASRIGAGTMETQYF.

This clonotype has ten or more counts. This chain connects TRBV7-3 to TRBJ1-6; no firm D call. The CDR3 sequence is 14 residues long. Trimming took off 2 bases at V and 5 bases at J, with 7 bases between the two ends. The germline V gene has CDR1 SGHTA and CDR2 FQGTGA. In nucleotides, the CDR3 is TGTGCCAGCAGCTTACAAACCCATAATTCACCCCTCCACTTT. As protein: CASSLQTHNSPLHF.

This chain links TRBV28 with TRBJ2-1, with D unclear. CDR1 and CDR2 from the germline V gene are MDHEN and SYDVKM. The CDR3 is 14 amino acids. V gave up 3 bases and J gave up 3 bases, with 9 bases separating them. The CDR3, as DNA: TGTGCCAGCAGTTTCCAGGAGTACTACAATGAGCAGTTCTTC. Translation gives CASSFQEYYNEQFF.

The chain recombines TRBV28 with TRBJ2-2; 11 bases align to TRBD2. Per germline, CDR1 MDHEN and CDR2 SYDVKM. The CDR3 consists of 14 residues. The V gene end was trimmed by 10 bases and the J gene end by 9 bases; junction bases not matched to a gene: 10. CDR3 amino acids: CATRGLAVNRELFF. The CDR3 nucleotides are TGTGCCACCCGGGGACTAGCGGTGAATCGGGAGCTGTTTTTT.

Only a few counts were recorded for this clonotype. This chain uses TRBV4-1 with TRBJ2-5; D might be TRBD1 (5 bases). This CDR3 is built from 16 residues. Germline CDR1 and CDR2: MGHRA and YSYEKL. Trimming stripped 1 base from V and 0 bases from J, with 12 bases between. The CDR3 DNA is TGCGCCAGCAGCCAAGTTGCAGGGCGGTACCAAGAGACCCAGTACTTC. Protein sequence: CASSQVAGRYQETQYF.

This sequence joins TRBV6-5 and TRBJ2-2; D uncertain. V was cut by 2 bases and J by 1 base, with 11 bases left in between. The CDR3 runs to 16 residues. Germline CDR1 MNHEY, CDR2 SVGAGI. CDR3 sequence: CASSYTPAENTGELFF. Written as DNA, the CDR3 is TGTGCCAGCAGTTACACCCCGGCCGAGAACACCGGGGAGCTGTTTTTT.

The sample holds a few counts of this clonotype. V is TRBV29-1 and J is TRBJ2-7; 7 bases agree with TRBD1. The V gene end was trimmed by 8 bases and the J gene end by 2 bases; junction bases not matched to a gene: 6. Germline V gene data show CDR1 as SQVTM and CDR2 as ANQGSEA. This CDR3 contains 12 residues. The CDR3 DNA reads TGCAGCCCGTGGACAGGAGCCTACGAGCAGTACTTC. The encoded protein is CSPWTGAYEQYF.

At least ten counts were recorded for this clonotype. The gene calls are TRBV7-2 and TRBJ2-3; 7 positions match TRBD2. This CDR3 region has 16 residues. J gave up 2 bases and V 3 bases, and 8 bases lay outside the gene matches. Germline values: CDR1 SGHTA, CDR2 FQGNSA. The DNA of the CDR3 is TGTGCCAGCAGCTTTAACTTAGCGGGCTCCACAGATACGCAGTATTTT. Its protein is CASSFNLAGSTDTQYF.

The chain has TRBV7-9 and TRBJ2-2; weak D call: TRBD1 (6 bases). With 2 bases removed from V and 2 bases from J, the gap between germline ends came to 9 bases. The germline gives CDR1 SEHNR, CDR2 FQNEAQ (reference sequence). The CDR3 sequence is 15 residues long. CDR3 in amino acids: CASSLQQGNTGELFF. The DNA for the CDR3 is TGTGCCAGCAGCTTACAACAGGGCAACACCGGGGAGCTGTTTTTT.

This clonotype was seen a handful of times. The CDR3 sequence: CASRDRDEGAMNTEAFF. The CDR3 region has the DNA TGTGCCAGCAGGGACAGGGATGAGGGGGCTATGAACACTGAAGCTTTCTTT. The gene calls are TRBV7-8 and TRBJ1-1; 8 bases match TRBD1. V was pared by 6 bases and J by 0 bases, with 12 bases of the junction left unmatched. This CDR3 has 17 amino acids. The germline CDR1 and CDR2 sequences are SGHVS and FQNEAQ. Complete variable domain (other parts from reference TRBV7-8 and TRBJ1-1): GAGVSQSPRYKVAKRGQDVALRCDPISGHVSLFWYQQALGQGPEFLTYFQNEAQLDKSGLPSDRFFAERPEGSVSTLKIQRTQQEDSAVYLCASRDRDEGAMNTEAFFGQGTRLTVV.

This clonotype was seen only a few times. The chain uses TRBV7-2 and TRBJ1-1; the D is unclear. Germline values: CDR1 SGHTA, CDR2 FQGNSA. CDR3 length: 14 residues. Trimming took off 0 bases at V and 6 bases at J, with 11 bases between the two ends. The CDR3 is CASSLAALRSEAFF. The CDR3 DNA follows: TGTGCCAGCAGCTTAGCCGCCCTTAGGTCTGAAGCTTTCTTT.

Only a few counts were recorded for this clonotype. The CDR3 loop reads CSASPGTGIRETQYF. CDR3 in DNA: TGCAGTGCCAGTCCCGGGACAGGGATTAGGGAGACCCAGTACTTC. J is TRBJ2-5 and V is TRBV20-1; TRBD1 matches at 9 bases. J was trimmed by 5 bases and V by 6 bases; bases with no gene match: 13. This CDR3 contains 15 residues. The germline V gene has CDR1 DFQATT and CDR2 SNEGSKA (reference sequence).